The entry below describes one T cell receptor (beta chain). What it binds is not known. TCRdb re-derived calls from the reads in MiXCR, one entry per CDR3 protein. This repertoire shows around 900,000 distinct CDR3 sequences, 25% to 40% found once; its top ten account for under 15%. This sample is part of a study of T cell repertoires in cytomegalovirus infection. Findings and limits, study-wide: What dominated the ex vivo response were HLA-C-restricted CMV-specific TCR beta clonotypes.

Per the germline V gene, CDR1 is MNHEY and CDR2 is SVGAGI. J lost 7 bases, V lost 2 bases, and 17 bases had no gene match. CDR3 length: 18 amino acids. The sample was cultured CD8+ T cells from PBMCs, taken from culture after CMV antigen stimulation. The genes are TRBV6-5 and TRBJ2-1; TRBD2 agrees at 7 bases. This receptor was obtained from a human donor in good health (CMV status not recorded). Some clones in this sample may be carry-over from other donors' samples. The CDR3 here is CASSYLPLSGALRNEQFF. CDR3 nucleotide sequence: TGTGCCAGCAGTTACCTTCCCTTGAGCGGGGCTCTGAGGAATGAGCAGTTCTTC.